These 2 T cell receptor beta chains came from one sample sequenced in a study of cytomegalovirus exposure and HLA in healthy donors. The repertoire was sequenced with immunoSEQ multiplex PCR; TCRdb's copy has only in-frame clones and lacks some. The table shows fewer than 120,000 clones, with 88% occurring only once. The sample consisted of PBMCs. Receptors originate from a woman between 25 and 40 years old in good health and CMV-seropositive.

Here the CDR3 reads CASSRDRAILGEKLFF. In DNA form, the CDR3 reads TGTGCCAGCTCCCGGGACAGGGCCATTTTAGGTGAAAAACTGTTTTTT. V gene TRBV2 combines with J gene TRBJ1-4, with TRBD1 matching 9 bases. The V segment lost 8 bases and the J segment 7 bases; nucleotides outside the gene matches: 14. CDR1 and CDR2 (germline): SNHLY, FYNNEI. There are 16 residues in the CDR3.

This chain uses TRBV7-2 with TRBJ2-7; D is possibly TRBD2 (5 bases). The CDR3 consists of 14 residues. The germline CDR1 and CDR2 sequences are SGHTA and FQGNSA. V was trimmed by 5 bases and J by 6 bases, leaving 17 bases between them. Here the CDR3 DNA reads TGTGCCAGCAGCATTAGCGCCCATACCCTCGAGCAGTACTTC. Protein: CASSISAHTLEQYF.